This record looks at one T cell receptor (beta chain) sequence and its context. The CDR3 sequence is 14 residues long. Germline assignment: CDR1 MNHEY and CDR2 SVGAGI. Between the trimmed V and J ends, which lost 6 bases and 6 bases, there was a span of 17 bases. These data come from a study of blood T cell repertoires in COVID-19. Study summary: From the United States, Italy and Spain came samples of acute and convalescent COVID-19. T cells, B-cell-depleted T cells, or PBMCs supplied cDNA or gDNA.

Seattle's cohort entered during active infection and was followed longitudinally. The assay was immunoSEQ multiplex PCR, and TCRdb's table has in-frame clones only and misses some. The repertoire holds over 450,000 clones, with 70% to 90% as singletons. Sequenced sample: peripheral blood. The chain has TRBV6-5 and TRBJ1-2; D is possibly TRBD1 (6 bases). The receptor's source is a woman aged 45 to 65 with COVID-19, enrolled during active disease. CDR3 in DNA: TGTGCCAGCAGGTCCGGGGGGCTCCCTGATGGCTACACCTTC. Encoded protein: CASRSGGLPDGYTF.